This note documents a single T cell receptor (beta chain) sequence. Its antigen is as yet unknown. The source of the sample is a study of CD8 T cells in ankylosing spondylitis. Study observations and caveats: There was a TCR beta motif, made of several highly homologous variants, that appeared characteristic of ankylosing spondylitis blood. Peripheral blood samples showed relatively rare disease-linked clones, and these clones were CD8+. Matched synovial fluid from ankylosing spondylitis patients was reported to be enriched for disease-linked clones.

Quantitative molecular-barcoded 5'-RACE generated the TCR beta libraries. TCRdb re-called the 5' RACE reads through MiXCR, storing one row per CDR3 protein. This table holds hundreds of thousands of distinct CDR3 sequences, 17% found once. Sequenced: blood, either unsorted or a sorted T cell fraction (not recorded which). This TCR was sampled from a male donor with ankylosing spondylitis.

CDR3 coding DNA: TGTGCCAGCAGTCAGGGTGGGGTCATAGCCGACGAGCAGTACTTC. It yields the protein CASSQGGVIADEQYF. V usage is TRBV28 and J usage is TRBJ2-7; D is possibly TRBD1 (5 bases). CDR3 length: 15 residues. Germline CDR1 is MDHEN and CDR2 is SYDVKM. V gave up 5 bases and J gave up 5 bases, with 19 bases separating them.